The 32 T cell receptor beta chains given below trace back to one sample, sequenced in a study of early T cells in non-severe SARS-CoV-2 infection. TCRdb itself ran the 5' RACE reads through MiXCR, one entry per CDR3 protein. This sample has under 70,000 distinct CDR3 sequences, with approximately 10% found just once. The material sequenced was whole blood. The source of these receptors is an adult who was a healthcare worker with PCR-confirmed SARS-CoV-2 infection or an uninfected control (not recorded which).

This clonotype was counted at least ten times. V usage is TRBV12-3 or TRBV12-4 and J usage is TRBJ2-5; maybe TRBD2 (6 bases). CDR3 length equals 15 residues. Trimming shortened V by 6 bases and J by 0 bases, and 14 bases separated the two germline ends. CDR3 nucleotide sequence: TGTGCCAGCAGACGTGGCGGGGACCACCAAGAGACCCAGTACTTC. It is translated as CASRRGGDHQETQYF.

This clonotype was detected ten times or more. This sequence joins TRBV12-3 or TRBV12-4 and TRBJ1-1, with 7 bases fitting TRBD1. The CDR3 consists of 14 residues. The V and J ends lost 7 bases and 0 bases, in that order; junction bases with no gene match: 5. This chain's CDR3 is CASIHRGMNTEAFF. The CDR3 coding sequence is TGTGCCAGCATCCACAGGGGCATGAACACTGAAGCTTTCTTT.

The V gene is TRBV6-6, the J gene TRBJ2-6; no firm D call. The V gene lost 4 bases and the J gene lost 1 base, with 8 bases spanning the gap. The CDR3 is 15 amino acids. Per the germline V gene, CDR1 is MNHNY and CDR2 is SVGAGI (reference sequence). The CDR3 DNA sequence: TGTGCCAGCAGTTTTACCCAATCTGGGGCCAACGTCCTGACTTTC. Its protein product is CASSFTQSGANVLTF.

This clonotype was recorded at least ten times. The chain is built from TRBV28 and TRBJ2-7, with 7 nucleotides matching TRBD2. Germline lookup yields CDR1 MDHEN and CDR2 SYDVKM. V lost 6 bases and J lost 3; bases outside the gene matches: 8. The CDR3 has 14 amino acids. The CDR3 DNA reads as TGTGCCAGCAGGGGGAGGGGAAAGGGCTACGAGCAGTACTTC. It is translated as CASRGRGKGYEQYF. Together with reference TRBV28 and TRBJ2-7, the CDR3 gives the full variable domain: DVKVTQSSRYLVKRTGEKVFLECVQDMDHENMFWYRQDPGLGLRLIYFSYDVKMKEKGDIPEGYSVSREKKERFSLILESASTNQTSMYLCASRGRGKGYEQYFGPGTRLTVT.

There are many counts of this clonotype. This chain uses TRBV28 with TRBJ2-3; possible D gene TRBD2, 6 bases. The V and J ends lost 6 bases and 6 bases respectively, with 16 bases between them. This CDR3 has 14 amino acids. Germline V gene sequence: CDR1 MDHEN, CDR2 SYDVKM. Here the CDR3 DNA reads TGTGCCAGCAGGGGGACTCGCCCGTCGGATACGCAGTATTTT. This sequence encodes CASRGTRPSDTQYF. Full variable domain (remainder filled in from reference TRBV28 and TRBJ2-3): DVKVTQSSRYLVKRTGEKVFLECVQDMDHENMFWYRQDPGLGLRLIYFSYDVKMKEKGDIPEGYSVSREKKERFSLILESASTNQTSMYLCASRGTRPSDTQYFGPGTRLTVL.

This clonotype was seen at least ten times. The chain combines TRBV4-1 with TRBJ2-2; possible D gene TRBD1, 6 bases. V lost 7 bases, J lost 0 bases, and 18 bases lay in between. The CDR3 length is 17 residues. The V gene's germline CDR1 is MGHRA and CDR2 YSYEKL. CDR3 nucleotide sequence: TGCGCCAGCACTGGGGACACCTTCTTCTCGAACACCGGGGAGCTGTTTTTT. It translates to CASTGDTFFSNTGELFF.

This clonotype was seen at least ten times. The chain is built from TRBV5-6 and TRBJ1-4; D might be TRBD1 (5 bases). CDR3 length: 14 amino acids. Germline V lookup: CDR1 SGHDT, CDR2 YYEEEE. The V end was cut by 1 base, the J end by 3 bases, with 7 bases between. The CDR3 coding sequence is TGTGCCAGCAGCTTGTACAGGTCTAATGAAAAACTGTTTTTT. Protein sequence: CASSLYRSNEKLFF.

This clonotype has a handful of counts. J is TRBJ2-7 and V is TRBV5-1; 8 bases align to TRBD1. Per the germline V gene, CDR1 is SGHRS and CDR2 is YFSETQ. With 4 bases clipped from V and 2 bases from J, the junction kept 2 bases outside the gene matches. The CDR3 has 13 residues. The CDR3 spells CASSVGQAYEQYF. For the CDR3, the DNA is TGCGCCAGCAGCGTGGGACAGGCCTACGAGCAGTACTTC. The whole variable domain, remainder taken from reference TRBV5-1 and TRBJ2-7, is KAGVTQTPRYLIKTRGQQVTLSCSPISGHRSVSWYQQTPGQGLQFLFEYFSETQRNKGNFPGRFSGRQFSNSRSEMNVSTLELGDSALYLCASSVGQAYEQYFGPGTRLTVT.

This clonotype showed up just a few times. The CDR3 nucleotides are TGTGCCAGCACCGCCACCGGGACGAATGGAAACACCATATATTTT. Amino acids: CASTATGTNGNTIYF. The V call is TRBV12-3 or TRBV12-4, the J call TRBJ1-3; perhaps TRBD1 as D (5 bases). This CDR3 is 15 amino acids long. Trimming stripped 7 bases from V and 3 bases from J, with 16 bases between.

The table lists this clonotype with a few counts. The rearrangement uses TRBV29-1 and TRBJ2-4; D is uncertain. CDR1 is SQVTM, CDR2 ANQGSEA, per germline. Trimming removed 0 bases at V and 8 bases at J, with 8 bases between. This CDR3 is 12 amino acids long. CDR3 region: CSVEENRDIQYF. The DNA of the CDR3 is TGCAGCGTTGAAGAGAATAGGGACATTCAGTACTTC.

This clonotype appeared many times. The chain combines TRBV6-4 with TRBJ1-1; unclear D gene. The germline gives CDR1 MRHNA, CDR2 SNTAGT. Trimming removed 8 bases from V and 6 bases from J, with 13 bases in between. This CDR3 has 12 residues. The CDR3 loop is CASSRPGSEAFF. As DNA, the CDR3 is TGTGCCAGCTCCCGACCGGGGTCTGAAGCTTTCTTT.

This clonotype has just a few counts. V and J are TRBV5-5 and TRBJ2-3, with 10 positions matching TRBD1. V was clipped by 3 bases and J by 4 bases; unmatched bases: 5. The CDR3 runs to 15 residues. Germline CDR1 is SGHKS and CDR2 is YYEKEE (reference sequence). CDR3 coding DNA: TGTGCCAGCAGCTATGGACAGGGGGTCCCAGATACGCAGTATTTT. Amino acid sequence: CASSYGQGVPDTQYF. The full variable domain, in which reference TRBV5-5 and TRBJ2-3 provide the parts outside the CDR3, is DAGVTQSPTHLIKTRGQQVTLRCSPISGHKSVSWYQQVLGQGPQFIFQYYEKEERGRGNFPDRFSARQFPNYSSELNVNALLLGDSALYLCASSYGQGVPDTQYFGPGTRLTVL.

The gene calls are TRBV6-5 and TRBJ1-2; TRBD1 agrees at 8 bases. Germline V lookup: CDR1 MNHEY, CDR2 SVGAGI. The CDR3 runs 12 residues. Trimming at V came to 11 bases and at J to 6 bases, leaving 8 bases not matched to a gene. CDR3 DNA sequence: TGTGCCTCTCAGGGGGCTGGTGATGGCTACACCTTC. As protein: CASQGAGDGYTF.

This clonotype was seen repeatedly, ten times or more. The rearrangement joins TRBV7-9 to TRBJ2-5; D gene ambiguous. This CDR3 has 15 amino acids. V was pared by 1 base and J by 5 bases, with 14 bases between. Germline V gives CDR1 SEHNR, CDR2 FQNEAQ (reference sequence). The CDR3 DNA reads as TGTGCCAGCAGCTTAGTCGGATCCGGCCGGGAGACCCAGTACTTC. Translation gives CASSLVGSGRETQYF.

This clonotype appeared a few times. The chain uses TRBV3-1 and TRBJ2-2; 14 positions agree with TRBD2. Germline loops: CDR1 LGHDT, CDR2 YNNKEL (reference sequence). With 4 bases clipped from V and 6 bases from J, the junction kept 4 bases outside the gene matches. The CDR3 extends over 16 amino acids. DNA of the CDR3: TGTGCCAGCAGCCGGGGACTAGCGGGAGCAGCCGGGGAGCTGTTTTTT. Its translation is CASSRGLAGAAGELFF.

The table lists this clonotype with many counts. This chain joins TRBV4-1 and TRBJ1-2; 7 nucleotides align to TRBD1. The V and J ends lost 3 bases and 5 bases, in that order; junction bases with no gene match: 9. The germline CDR1 and CDR2 sequences are MGHRA and YSYEKL. The CDR3 length is 15 residues. The CDR3 DNA sequence: TGCGCCAGCAGCCAGGCCTTAGGGACAGCTTATGGCTACACCTTC. Protein: CASSQALGTAYGYTF.

This clonotype was recorded many times. The V and J genes are TRBV12-3 or TRBV12-4 and TRBJ2-6; D could derive from TRBD1 or TRBD2 (5 bases each). The ends were cut back, 5 bases at V and 0 bases at J, with 20 bases in the middle. The CDR3 loop spans 19 amino acids. CDR3 nucleotide sequence: TGTGCCAGCAGTCCGGGGCCCTTAGCCCTTACCTCTGGGGCCAACGTCCTGACTTTC. Its protein product is CASSPGPLALTSGANVLTF.

The rearrangement uses TRBV10-2 and TRBJ1-5; a weak D match, TRBD1 (6 bases). The CDR3 spans 13 residues. Trimming stripped 3 bases from V and 6 bases from J, with 9 bases between. Germline loops: CDR1 WSHSY, CDR2 SAAADI. CDR3: CASSEQGSQPQHF. The CDR3 bases are TGCGCCAGCAGTGAACAGGGTAGTCAGCCCCAGCATTTT.

This clonotype has at least ten counts. The rearrangement uses TRBV5-5 and TRBJ1-5; D gene ambiguous. This CDR3 region has 16 residues. Trimming took 4 bases from V and 4 from J, leaving 18 bases between them. Germline CDR1 SGHKS, CDR2 YYEKEE (reference sequence). CDR3 sequence reads: CASSKGGLKGNQPQHF. The CDR3 DNA reads TGTGCCAGCAGCAAGGGTGGCCTAAAGGGAAATCAGCCCCAGCATTTT. The full variable domain, in which reference TRBV5-5 and TRBJ1-5 provide the parts outside the CDR3, is DAGVTQSPTHLIKTRGQQVTLRCSPISGHKSVSWYQQVLGQGPQFIFQYYEKEERGRGNFPDRFSARQFPNYSSELNVNALLLGDSALYLCASSKGGLKGNQPQHFGDGTRLSIL.

The chain has TRBV7-6 and TRBJ1-1; D is unresolved. V was trimmed by 5 bases and J by 2 bases, leaving 9 bases between them. CDR3 length: 13 amino acids. From germline, CDR1 is SGHVS and CDR2 FNYEAQ. The CDR3 loop reads CASSPRGNTEAFF. CDR3 nucleotide sequence: TGTGCCAGCAGCCCCCGGGGTAACACTGAAGCTTTCTTT.

This clonotype was observed a few times. The chain uses TRBV7-2 and TRBJ2-5; 15 bases map to TRBD2. The CDR3 consists of 13 residues. With V trimmed by 4 bases and J by 11 bases, 2 bases remained unmatched. The V gene's germline CDR1 is SGHTA and CDR2 FQGNSA. For the CDR3, the DNA is TGTGCCAGCAGCTCGGGACTAGCGGGGGGACAGTACTTC. Translated: CASSSGLAGGQYF. The variable domain in full, completed from reference TRBV7-2 and TRBJ2-5, reads GAGVSQSPSNKVTEKGKDVELRCDPISGHTALYWYRQSLGQGLEFLIYFQGNSAPDKSGLPSDRFSAERTGGSVSTLTIQRTQQEDSAVYLCASSSGLAGGQYFGPGTRLLVL.

This clonotype was detected many times. The rearrangement links TRBV19 to TRBJ2-1; tentatively, D is TRBD2 (6 bases). The length of the CDR3 is 14 residues. Trimming took 3 bases from V and 3 from J, leaving 9 bases between them. Germline V gives CDR1 LNHDA, CDR2 SQIVND (reference sequence). Here the CDR3 reads CASSMRGNYNEQFF. For the CDR3, the DNA is TGTGCCAGTAGTATGCGCGGGAACTACAATGAGCAGTTCTTC.

This clonotype has more than one count but fewer than ten. This chain joins TRBV3-1 and TRBJ1-5; a possible D gene is TRBD1 (6 bases). Per the germline V gene, CDR1 is LGHDT and CDR2 is YNNKEL (reference sequence). The V gene lost 4 bases and the J gene lost 0 bases, with 10 bases spanning the gap. The CDR3 extends over 15 amino acids. For the CDR3, the DNA is TGTGCCAGCAGCCTACAGGGCCATAGCAATCAGCCCCAGCATTTT. Its translation: CASSLQGHSNQPQHF. Based on the CDR3 plus reference TRBV3-1 and TRBJ1-5, the full variable domain is DTAVSQTPKYLVTQMGNDKSIKCEQNLGHDTMYWYKQDSKKFLKIMFSYNNKELIINETVPNRFSPKSPDKAHLNLHINSLELGDSAVYFCASSLQGHSNQPQHFGDGTRLSIL.

There are many counts of this clonotype. The rearrangement uses TRBV21-1 and TRBJ2-7; the D segment call TRBD2 is taken from the table without a DNA check. TRBV21-1 is described as a pseudogene. The CDR3 has 19 amino acids. CDR3 amino acids: CASSLREGRVSPCQPEQYF. The CDR3, as DNA: TGTGCCAGCAGCTTGAGGGAGGGCAGGGTTTCGCCCTGTCAGCCAGAGCAGTACTTC.

This chain uses TRBV12-3 or TRBV12-4 with TRBJ2-1; D is unclear. Trimming took 7 bases from V and 6 from J, leaving 19 bases between them. The length of the CDR3 is 15 residues. The CDR3 loop reads CASTLSHWEVNEQFF. CDR3 coding DNA: TGTGCCAGCACCCTCAGTCATTGGGAAGTCAATGAGCAGTTCTTC.

There are many counts of this clonotype. The V call is TRBV7-9, the J call TRBJ2-3; D is unresolved. In germline, CDR1 is SEHNR, CDR2 FQNEAQ (reference sequence). This CDR3 has 17 amino acids. Trimming cost V 4 bases and J 2 bases, with 19 bases left between them. CDR3 bases: TGTGCCAGCAGCTCAGAGGTTGGAGATTTCTTCACAGATACGCAGTATTTT. It yields the protein CASSSEVGDFFTDTQYF. Drawing the rest from reference TRBV7-9 and TRBJ2-3, the complete variable domain is DTGVSQNPRHKITKRGQNVTFRCDPISEHNRLYWYRQTLGQGPEFLTYFQNEAQLEKSRLLSDRFSAERPKGSFSTLEIQRTEQGDSAMYLCASSSEVGDFFTDTQYFGPGTRLTVL.

In its sample, this clonotype was seen many times. The chain links TRBV7-9 to TRBJ2-4; maybe TRBD2 (6 bases). The V and J ends lost 5 bases and 0 bases respectively, with 11 bases between them. The CDR3 covers 15 residues. Per the germline V gene, CDR1 is SEHNR and CDR2 is FQNEAQ (reference sequence). The CDR3 loop is CASSDGLLAKNIQYF. CDR3 sequence (DNA): TGTGCCAGCAGCGACGGACTACTAGCCAAAAACATTCAGTACTTC.

This chain connects TRBV6-6 to TRBJ1-4; TRBD1 aligns across 10 bases. Losses at the gene ends were 10 bases for V and 7 bases for J; bases not matched to a gene: 6. The CDR3 runs 13 residues. Germline V gene lookup returns CDR1 MNHNY and CDR2 SVGAGI (reference sequence). For the CDR3, the DNA is TGTGCCATTGCGACAGGGGGCGTTGAAAAACTGTTTTTT. It is translated as CAIATGGVEKLFF.

This clonotype was detected ten times or more. The V call is TRBV12-3 or TRBV12-4, the J call TRBJ2-1; 7 bases fit TRBD2. The CDR3 spans 16 residues. V was pared by 5 bases and J by 6 bases, with 13 bases of the junction left unmatched. The CDR3 DNA reads TGTGCCAGCAGTAAAGCCCGAGCGACTAGCTTCAATGAGCAGTTCTTC. This encodes CASSKARATSFNEQFF.

The chain employs TRBV30 and TRBJ1-1, with a possible D match to TRBD1 (5 bases). This CDR3 spans 14 amino acids. Germline CDR1 reads GTSNPN; CDR2 reads SVGIG (reference sequence). Trimming removed 3 bases from V and 1 base from J, with 12 bases in between. CDR3: CAWSLGVGNTEAFF. In DNA form, the CDR3 reads TGTGCCTGGAGCTTGGGGGTCGGGAACACTGAAGCTTTCTTT.

This clonotype was detected a few times. This chain joins TRBV7-8 and TRBJ1-1; D unclear. The CDR3 has 13 residues. Trimming cost V 5 bases and J 4 bases, with 11 bases left between them. Looked up from germline, CDR1 is SGHVS and CDR2 is FQNEAQ. In DNA form, the CDR3 reads TGTGCCAGCAGCCCCATCTGGGGCACTGAAGCTTTCTTT. This translates into CASSPIWGTEAFF.

This clonotype was detected many times. The rearrangement links TRBV7-2 to TRBJ2-1; 13 nucleotides match TRBD2. The CDR3 extends over 16 amino acids. Germline V CDR1 and CDR2: SGHTA, FQGNSA. V trimming: 3 bases; J trimming: 6 bases; junction bases outside the gene matches: 5. The CDR3 region is CASSLGTSGTFNEQFF. The CDR3 DNA follows: TGTGCCAGCAGCTTGGGGACTAGCGGGACCTTCAATGAGCAGTTCTTC.